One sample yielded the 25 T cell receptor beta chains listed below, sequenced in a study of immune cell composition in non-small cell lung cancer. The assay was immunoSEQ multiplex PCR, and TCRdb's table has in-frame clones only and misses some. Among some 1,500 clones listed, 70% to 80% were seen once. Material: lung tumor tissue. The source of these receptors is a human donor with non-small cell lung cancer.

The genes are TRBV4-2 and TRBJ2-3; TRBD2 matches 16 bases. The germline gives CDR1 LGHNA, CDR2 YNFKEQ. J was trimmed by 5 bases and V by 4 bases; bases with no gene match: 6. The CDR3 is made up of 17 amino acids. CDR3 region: CASSPEGTSGGVDTQYF. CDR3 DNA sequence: TGTGCCAGCAGCCCCGAGGGGACTAGCGGGGGGGTAGATACGCAGTATTTT.

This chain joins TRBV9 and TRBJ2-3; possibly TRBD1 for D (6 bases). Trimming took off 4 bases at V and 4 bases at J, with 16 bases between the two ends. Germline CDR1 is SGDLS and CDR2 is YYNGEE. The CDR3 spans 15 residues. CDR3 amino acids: CASSPLGEGADTQYF. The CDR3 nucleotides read TGTGCCAGCAGCCCCCTAGGCGAGGGGGCAGATACGCAGTATTTT.

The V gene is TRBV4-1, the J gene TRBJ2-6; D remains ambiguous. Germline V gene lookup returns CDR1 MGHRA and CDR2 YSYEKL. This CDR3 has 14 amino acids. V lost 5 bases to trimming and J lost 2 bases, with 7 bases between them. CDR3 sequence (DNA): TGCGCCAGCAGCTCGGTTCCTGGGGCCAACGTCCTGACTTTC. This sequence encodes CASSSVPGANVLTF.

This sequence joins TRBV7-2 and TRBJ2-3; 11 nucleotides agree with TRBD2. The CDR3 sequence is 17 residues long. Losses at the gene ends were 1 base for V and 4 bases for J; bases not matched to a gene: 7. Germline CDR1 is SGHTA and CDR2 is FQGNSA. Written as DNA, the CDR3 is TGTGCCAGCAGCTTAGGACTAGCGGGGTTGGGTTCAGATACGCAGTATTTT. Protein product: CASSLGLAGLGSDTQYF.

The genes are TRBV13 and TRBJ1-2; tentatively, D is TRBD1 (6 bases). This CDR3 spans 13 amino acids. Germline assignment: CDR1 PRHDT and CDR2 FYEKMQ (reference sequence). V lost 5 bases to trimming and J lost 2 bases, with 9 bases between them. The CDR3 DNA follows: TGTGCCAGCAGCCCTAGGGGGAACTATGGCTACACCTTC. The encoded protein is CASSPRGNYGYTF.

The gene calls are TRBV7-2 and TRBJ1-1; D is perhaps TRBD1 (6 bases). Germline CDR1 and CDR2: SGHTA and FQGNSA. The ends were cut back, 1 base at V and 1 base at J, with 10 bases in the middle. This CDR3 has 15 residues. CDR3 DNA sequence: TGTGCCAGCAGCTTAGGGGGACACCGGAACACTGAAGCTTTCTTT. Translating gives CASSLGGHRNTEAFF.

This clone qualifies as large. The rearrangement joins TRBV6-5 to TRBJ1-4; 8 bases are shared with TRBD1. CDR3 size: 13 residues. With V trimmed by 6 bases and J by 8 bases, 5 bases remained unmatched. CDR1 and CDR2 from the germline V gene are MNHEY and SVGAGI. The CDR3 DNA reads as TGTGCCAGCAGGGGGGACAGGATCGAAAAACTGTTTTTT. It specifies CASRGDRIEKLFF.

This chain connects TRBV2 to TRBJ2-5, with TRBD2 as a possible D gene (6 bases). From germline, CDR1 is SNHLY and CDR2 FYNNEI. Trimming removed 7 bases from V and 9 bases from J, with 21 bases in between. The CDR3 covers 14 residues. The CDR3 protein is CASTPGLPQAAQYF. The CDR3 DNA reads TGTGCCAGCACACCGGGACTGCCTCAAGCAGCCCAGTACTTC.

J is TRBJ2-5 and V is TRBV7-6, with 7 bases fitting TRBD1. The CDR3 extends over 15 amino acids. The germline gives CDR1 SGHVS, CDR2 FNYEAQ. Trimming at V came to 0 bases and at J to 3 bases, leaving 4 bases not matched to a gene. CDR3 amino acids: CASSLAETGKETQYF. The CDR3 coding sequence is TGTGCCAGCAGCTTAGCCGAGACAGGGAAAGAGACCCAGTACTTC.

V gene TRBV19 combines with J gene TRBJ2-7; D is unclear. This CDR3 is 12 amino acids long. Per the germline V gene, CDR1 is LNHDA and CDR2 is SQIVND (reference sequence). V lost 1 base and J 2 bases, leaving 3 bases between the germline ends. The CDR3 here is CASSIGPYEQYF. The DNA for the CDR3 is TGTGCCAGTAGTATAGGGCCCTACGAGCAGTACTTC.

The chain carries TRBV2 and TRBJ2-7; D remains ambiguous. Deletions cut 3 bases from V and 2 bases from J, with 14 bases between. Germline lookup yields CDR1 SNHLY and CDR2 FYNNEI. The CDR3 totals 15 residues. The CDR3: CASSDLLLRTYEQYF. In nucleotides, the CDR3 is TGTGCCAGCAGTGATTTACTTCTGCGGACCTACGAGCAGTACTTC.

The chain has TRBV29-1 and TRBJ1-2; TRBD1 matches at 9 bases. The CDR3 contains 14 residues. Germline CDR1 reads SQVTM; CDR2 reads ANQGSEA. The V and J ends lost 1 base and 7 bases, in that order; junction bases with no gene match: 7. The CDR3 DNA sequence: TGCAGCGTTGAAGTGTCACAGGGGGCCTCTGGCTACACCTTC. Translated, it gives CSVEVSQGASGYTF.

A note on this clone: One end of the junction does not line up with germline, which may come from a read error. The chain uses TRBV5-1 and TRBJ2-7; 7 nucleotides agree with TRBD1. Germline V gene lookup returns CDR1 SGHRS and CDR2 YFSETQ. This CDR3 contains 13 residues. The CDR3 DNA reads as TGCACCAGCAGCACAGGACAGGCCTGGGAGCAGTACTTC. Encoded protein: CTSSTGQAWEQYF.

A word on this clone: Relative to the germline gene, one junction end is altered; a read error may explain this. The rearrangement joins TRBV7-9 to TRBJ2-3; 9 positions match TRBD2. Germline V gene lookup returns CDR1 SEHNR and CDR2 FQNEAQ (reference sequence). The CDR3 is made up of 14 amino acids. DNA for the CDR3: TGTGCCAGCAGCATAGCGGGGGCCCTAGATACGCAGTATTTT. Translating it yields CASSIAGALDTQYF.

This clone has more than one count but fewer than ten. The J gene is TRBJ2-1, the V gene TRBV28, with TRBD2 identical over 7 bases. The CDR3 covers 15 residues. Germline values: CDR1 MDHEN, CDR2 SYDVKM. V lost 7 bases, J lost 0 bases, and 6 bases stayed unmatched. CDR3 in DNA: TGTGCCAGCATCCTAGGGAGGGACTCCTACAATGAGCAGTTCTTC. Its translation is CASILGRDSYNEQFF.

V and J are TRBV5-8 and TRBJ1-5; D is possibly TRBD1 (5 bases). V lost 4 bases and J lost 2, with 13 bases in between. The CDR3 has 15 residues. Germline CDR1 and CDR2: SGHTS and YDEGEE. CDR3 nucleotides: TGTGCCAGCAGCCCCACCAGGGAGGGCAATCAGCCCCAGCATTTT. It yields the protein CASSPTREGNQPQHF.

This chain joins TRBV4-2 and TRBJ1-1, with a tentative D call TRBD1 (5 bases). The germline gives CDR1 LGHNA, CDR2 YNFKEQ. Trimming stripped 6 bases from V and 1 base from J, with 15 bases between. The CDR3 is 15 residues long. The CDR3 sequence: CASSPSTGPNTEAFF. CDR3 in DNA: TGTGCCAGCAGTCCTTCTACAGGTCCGAACACTGAAGCTTTCTTT.

The CDR3 loop is CASSPRLAGEYEQYF. CDR3 DNA sequence: TGTGCCAGCAGCCCACGGCTAGCGGGAGAATACGAGCAGTACTTC. The rearrangement uses TRBV7-9 and TRBJ2-7; 10 positions match TRBD2. Trimming cost V 5 bases and J 4 bases; bases outside gene matches: 8. Germline V gene lookup returns CDR1 SEHNR and CDR2 FQNEAQ (reference sequence). The CDR3 loop spans 15 amino acids.

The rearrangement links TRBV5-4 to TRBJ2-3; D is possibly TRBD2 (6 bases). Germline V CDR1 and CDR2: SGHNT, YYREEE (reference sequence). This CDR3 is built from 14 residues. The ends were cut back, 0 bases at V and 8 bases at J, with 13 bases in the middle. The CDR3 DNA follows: TGTGCCAGCAGCTTGGCTAGCGCCGGCGGTACGCAGTATTTT. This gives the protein CASSLASAGGTQYF. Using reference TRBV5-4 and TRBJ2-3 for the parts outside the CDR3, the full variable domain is ETGVTQSPTHLIKTRGQQVTLRCSSQSGHNTVSWYQQALGQGPQFIFQYYREEENGRGNFPPRFSGLQFPNYSSELNVNALELDDSALYLCASSLASAGGTQYFGPGTRLTVL.

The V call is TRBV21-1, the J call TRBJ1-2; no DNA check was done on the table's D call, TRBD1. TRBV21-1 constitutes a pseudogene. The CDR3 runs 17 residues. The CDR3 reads CASTRVFQGPANYGYTF. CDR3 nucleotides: TGTGCCAGCACCCGAGTATTTCAGGGCCCAGCTAACTATGGCTACACCTTC.

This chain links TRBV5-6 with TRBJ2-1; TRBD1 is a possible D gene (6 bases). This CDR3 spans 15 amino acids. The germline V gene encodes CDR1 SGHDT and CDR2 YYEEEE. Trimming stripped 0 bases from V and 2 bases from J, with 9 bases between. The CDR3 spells CASSLAGEPYNEQFF. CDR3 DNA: TGTGCCAGCAGCTTGGCAGGGGAACCCTACAATGAGCAGTTCTTC.

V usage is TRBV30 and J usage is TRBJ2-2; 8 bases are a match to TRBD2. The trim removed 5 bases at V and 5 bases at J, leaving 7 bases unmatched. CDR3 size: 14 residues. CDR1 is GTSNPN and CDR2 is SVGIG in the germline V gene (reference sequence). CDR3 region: CAWARLAQTGELFF. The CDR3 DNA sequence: TGTGCCTGGGCCCGACTAGCGCAAACCGGGGAGCTGTTTTTT.

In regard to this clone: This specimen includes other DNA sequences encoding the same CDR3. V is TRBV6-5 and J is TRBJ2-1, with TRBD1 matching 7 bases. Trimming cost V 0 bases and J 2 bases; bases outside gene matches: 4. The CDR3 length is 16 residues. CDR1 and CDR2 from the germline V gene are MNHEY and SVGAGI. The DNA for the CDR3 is TGTGCCAGCAGTTACTCGAACAGGGGCCCCTACAATGAGCAGTTCTTC. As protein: CASSYSNRGPYNEQFF.

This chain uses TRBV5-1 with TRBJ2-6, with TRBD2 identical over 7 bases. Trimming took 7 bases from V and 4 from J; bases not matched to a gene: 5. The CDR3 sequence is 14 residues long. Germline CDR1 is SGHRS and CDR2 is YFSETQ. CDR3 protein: CASAGDAGANVLTF. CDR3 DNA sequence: TGCGCCAGCGCGGGGGATGCCGGGGCCAACGTCCTGACTTTC.

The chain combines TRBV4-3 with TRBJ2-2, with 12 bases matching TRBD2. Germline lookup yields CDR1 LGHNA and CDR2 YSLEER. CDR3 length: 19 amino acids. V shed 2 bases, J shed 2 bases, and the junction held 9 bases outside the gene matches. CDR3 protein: CASSQQIGLAGLNTGELFF. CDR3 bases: TGCGCCAGCAGCCAACAAATAGGACTAGCGGGATTAAACACCGGGGAGCTGTTTTTT.